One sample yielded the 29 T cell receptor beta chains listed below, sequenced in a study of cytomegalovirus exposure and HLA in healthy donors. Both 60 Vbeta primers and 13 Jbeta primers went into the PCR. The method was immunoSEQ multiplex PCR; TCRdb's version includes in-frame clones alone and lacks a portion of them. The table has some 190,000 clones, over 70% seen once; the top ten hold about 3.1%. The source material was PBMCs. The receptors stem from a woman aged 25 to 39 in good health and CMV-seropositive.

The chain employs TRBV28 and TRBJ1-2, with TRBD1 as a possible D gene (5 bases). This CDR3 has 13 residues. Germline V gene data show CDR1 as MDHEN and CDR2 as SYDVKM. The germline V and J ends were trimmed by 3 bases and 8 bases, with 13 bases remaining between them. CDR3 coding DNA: TGTGCCAGCAGTTTGGGGGGGACGGGCGGCTACACCTTC. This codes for CASSLGGTGGYTF.

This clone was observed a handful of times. The DNA for the CDR3 is TGCGCCAGCAGCTCTCAACAGGGTTCTGAAGCTTTCTTT. Translation: CASSSQQGSEAFF. The rearrangement joins TRBV5-1 to TRBJ1-1; D is perhaps TRBD1 (6 bases). Trimming pared 3 bases from V and 6 bases from J, leaving 12 bases between. This CDR3 has 13 residues. Germline loops: CDR1 SGHRS, CDR2 YFSETQ.

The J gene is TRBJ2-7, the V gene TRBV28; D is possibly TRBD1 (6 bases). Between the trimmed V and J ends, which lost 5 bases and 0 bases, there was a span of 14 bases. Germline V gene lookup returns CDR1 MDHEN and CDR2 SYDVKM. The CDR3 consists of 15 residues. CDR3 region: CASSKTGTSSYEQYF. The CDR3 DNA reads TGTGCCAGCAGTAAAACAGGGACCAGCTCCTACGAGCAGTACTTC.

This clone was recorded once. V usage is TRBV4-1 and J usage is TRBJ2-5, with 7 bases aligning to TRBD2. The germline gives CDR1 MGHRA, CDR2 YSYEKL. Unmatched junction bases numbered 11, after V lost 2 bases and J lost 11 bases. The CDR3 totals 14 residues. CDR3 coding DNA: TGCGCCAGCAGCCAAAACCCCCCAGGGCGGGAGCAGTACTTC. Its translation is CASSQNPPGREQYF.

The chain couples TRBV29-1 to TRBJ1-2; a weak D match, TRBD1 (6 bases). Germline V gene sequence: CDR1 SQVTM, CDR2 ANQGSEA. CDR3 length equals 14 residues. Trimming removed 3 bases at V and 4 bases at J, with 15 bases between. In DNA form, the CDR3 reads TGCAGCGTTGATCCGTTAAGGGGGATCTATGGCTACACCTTC. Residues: CSVDPLRGIYGYTF.

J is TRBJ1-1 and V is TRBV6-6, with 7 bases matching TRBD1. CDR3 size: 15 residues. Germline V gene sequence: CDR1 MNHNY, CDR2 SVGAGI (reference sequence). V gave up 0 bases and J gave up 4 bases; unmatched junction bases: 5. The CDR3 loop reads CASSYSTGRTTEAFF. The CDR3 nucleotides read TGTGCCAGCAGTTACTCGACAGGGAGGACCACTGAAGCTTTCTTT.

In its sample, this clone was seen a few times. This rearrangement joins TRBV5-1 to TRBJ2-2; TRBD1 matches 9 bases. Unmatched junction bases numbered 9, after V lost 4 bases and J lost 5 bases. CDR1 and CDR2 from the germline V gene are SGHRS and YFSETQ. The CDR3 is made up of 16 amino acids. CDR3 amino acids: CASSPTGGLKTGELFF. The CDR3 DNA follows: TGCGCCAGCAGCCCCACAGGGGGCTTGAAAACCGGGGAGCTGTTTTTT.

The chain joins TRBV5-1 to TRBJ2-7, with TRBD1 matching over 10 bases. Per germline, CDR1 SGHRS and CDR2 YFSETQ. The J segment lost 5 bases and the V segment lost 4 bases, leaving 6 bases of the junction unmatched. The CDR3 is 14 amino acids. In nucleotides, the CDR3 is TGCGCCAGCAGCGCGGGACAGGGGCTGGACGAGCAGTACTTC. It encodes CASSAGQGLDEQYF.

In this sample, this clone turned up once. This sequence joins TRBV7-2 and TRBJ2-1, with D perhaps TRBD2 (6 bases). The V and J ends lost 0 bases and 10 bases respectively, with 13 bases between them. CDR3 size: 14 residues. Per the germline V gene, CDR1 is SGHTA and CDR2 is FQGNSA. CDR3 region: CASSLARAGGEQFF. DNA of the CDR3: TGTGCCAGCAGCTTAGCGCGGGCCGGAGGGGAGCAGTTCTTC.

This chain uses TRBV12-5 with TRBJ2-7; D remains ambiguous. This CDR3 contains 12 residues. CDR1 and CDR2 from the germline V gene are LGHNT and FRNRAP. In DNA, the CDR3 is TGTGCCCAAGTGAGCTCCTCCTACGAGCAGTACTTC. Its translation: CAQVSSSYEQYF.

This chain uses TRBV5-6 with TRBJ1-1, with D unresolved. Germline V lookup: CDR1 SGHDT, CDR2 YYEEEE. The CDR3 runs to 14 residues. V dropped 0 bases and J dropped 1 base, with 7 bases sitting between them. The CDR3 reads CASSLEAGNTEAFF. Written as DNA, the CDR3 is TGTGCCAGCAGCTTGGAGGCGGGGAACACTGAAGCTTTCTTT.

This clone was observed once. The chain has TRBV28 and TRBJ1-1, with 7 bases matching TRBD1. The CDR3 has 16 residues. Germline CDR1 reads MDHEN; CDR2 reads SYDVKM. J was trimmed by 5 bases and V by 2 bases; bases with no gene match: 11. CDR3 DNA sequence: TGTGCCAGCAGTTTAATGGTCTGGACAGGACGGACTGAAGCTTTCTTT. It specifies CASSLMVWTGRTEAFF.

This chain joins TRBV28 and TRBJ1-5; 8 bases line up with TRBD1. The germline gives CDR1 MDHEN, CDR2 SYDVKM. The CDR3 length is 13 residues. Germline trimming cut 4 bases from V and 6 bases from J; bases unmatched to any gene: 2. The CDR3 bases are TGTGCCAGCAGTTATCAGGGGGCTCAGCCCCAGCATTTT. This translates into CASSYQGAQPQHF.

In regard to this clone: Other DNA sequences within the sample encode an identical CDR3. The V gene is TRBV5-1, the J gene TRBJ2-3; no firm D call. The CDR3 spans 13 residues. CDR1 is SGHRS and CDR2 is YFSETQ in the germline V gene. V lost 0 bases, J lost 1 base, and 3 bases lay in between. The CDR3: CASSLAGTDTQYF. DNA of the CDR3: TGCGCCAGCAGCTTGGCGGGCACAGATACGCAGTATTTT.

CDR3 coding DNA: TGTGCCAGCAGCTTGGGTGGACGGGACTACGAGCAGTACTTC. It yields the protein CASSLGGRDYEQYF. The V call is TRBV5-4, the J call TRBJ2-7, with D possibly TRBD2 on 5 matching bases. This CDR3 comprises 14 residues. The V end was cut by 0 bases, the J end by 3 bases, with 10 bases between. CDR1 is SGHNT and CDR2 is YYREEE in the germline V gene (reference sequence).

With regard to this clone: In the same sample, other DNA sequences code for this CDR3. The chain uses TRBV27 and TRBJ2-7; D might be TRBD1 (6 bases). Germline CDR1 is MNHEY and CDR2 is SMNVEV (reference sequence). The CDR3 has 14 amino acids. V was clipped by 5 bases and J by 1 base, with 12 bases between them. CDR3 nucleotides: TGTGCCAGCAGTCTATTGGACAGTTCCTACGAGCAGTACTTC. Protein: CASSLLDSSYEQYF.

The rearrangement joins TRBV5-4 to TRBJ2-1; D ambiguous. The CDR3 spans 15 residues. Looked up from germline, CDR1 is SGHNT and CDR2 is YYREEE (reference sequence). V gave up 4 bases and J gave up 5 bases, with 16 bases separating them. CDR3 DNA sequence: TGTGCCAGCAGCAACAGCTGGGCAGGTGACAATGAGCAGTTCTTC. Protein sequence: CASSNSWAGDNEQFF.

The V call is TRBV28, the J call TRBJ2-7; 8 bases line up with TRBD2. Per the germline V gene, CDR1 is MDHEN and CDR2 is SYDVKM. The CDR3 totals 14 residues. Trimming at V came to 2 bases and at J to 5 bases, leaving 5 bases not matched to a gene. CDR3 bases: TGTGCCAGCAGTTTACCGGGACTAGTCCACGAGCAGTACTTC. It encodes CASSLPGLVHEQYF.

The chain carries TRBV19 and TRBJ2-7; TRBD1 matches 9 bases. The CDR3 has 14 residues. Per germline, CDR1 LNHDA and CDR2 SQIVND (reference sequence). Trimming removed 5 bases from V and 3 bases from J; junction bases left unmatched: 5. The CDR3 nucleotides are TGTGCCAGTAGTCCGGGGGGACAGGGCTACGAGCAGTACTTC. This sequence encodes CASSPGGQGYEQYF.

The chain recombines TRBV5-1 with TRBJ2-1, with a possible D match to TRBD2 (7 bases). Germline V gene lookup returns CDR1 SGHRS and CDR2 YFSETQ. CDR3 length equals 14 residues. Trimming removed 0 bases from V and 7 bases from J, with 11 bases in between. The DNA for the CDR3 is TGCGCCAGCAGCTTGGTGGGGGGGCCGAATGAGCAGTTCTTC. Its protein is CASSLVGGPNEQFF.

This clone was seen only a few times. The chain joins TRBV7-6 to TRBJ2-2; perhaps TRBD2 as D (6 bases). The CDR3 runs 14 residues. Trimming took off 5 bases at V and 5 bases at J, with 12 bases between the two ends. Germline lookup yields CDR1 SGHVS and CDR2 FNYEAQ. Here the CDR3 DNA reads TGTGCCAGCAGCCAATCTAGCGTAACCGGGGAGCTGTTTTTT. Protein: CASSQSSVTGELFF.

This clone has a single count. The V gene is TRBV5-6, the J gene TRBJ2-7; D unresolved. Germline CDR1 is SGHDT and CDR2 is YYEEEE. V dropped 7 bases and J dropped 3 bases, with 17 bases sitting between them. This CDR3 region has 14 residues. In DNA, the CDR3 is TGTGCCAGCTTCCCCCGTCGTAACAGCTACGAGCAGTACTTC. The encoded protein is CASFPRRNSYEQYF.

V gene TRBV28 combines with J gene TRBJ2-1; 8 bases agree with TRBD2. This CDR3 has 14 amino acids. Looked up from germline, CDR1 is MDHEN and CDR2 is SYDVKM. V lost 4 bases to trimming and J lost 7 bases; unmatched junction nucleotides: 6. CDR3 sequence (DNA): TGTGCCAGCAGTTCGCCGGGACTAGGGAATGAGCAGTTCTTC. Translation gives CASSSPGLGNEQFF. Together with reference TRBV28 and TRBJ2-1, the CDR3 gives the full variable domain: DVKVTQSSRYLVKRTGEKVFLECVQDMDHENMFWYRQDPGLGLRLIYFSYDVKMKEKGDIPEGYSVSREKKERFSLILESASTNQTSMYLCASSSPGLGNEQFFGPGTRLTVL.

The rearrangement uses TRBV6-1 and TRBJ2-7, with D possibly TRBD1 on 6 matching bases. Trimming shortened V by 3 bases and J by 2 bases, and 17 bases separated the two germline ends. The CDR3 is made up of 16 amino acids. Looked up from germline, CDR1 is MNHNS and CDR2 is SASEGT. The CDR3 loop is CASSDFLRDIAYEQYF. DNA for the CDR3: TGTGCCAGCAGTGACTTCCTCCGGGACATCGCCTACGAGCAGTACTTC.

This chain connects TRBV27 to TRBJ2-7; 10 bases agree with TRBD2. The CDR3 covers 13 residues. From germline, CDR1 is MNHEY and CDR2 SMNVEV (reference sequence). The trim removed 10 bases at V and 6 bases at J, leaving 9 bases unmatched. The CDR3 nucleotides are TGTGCCACTGGGAGCGGGAGGGCCGGCGAGCAGTACTTC. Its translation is CATGSGRAGEQYF.

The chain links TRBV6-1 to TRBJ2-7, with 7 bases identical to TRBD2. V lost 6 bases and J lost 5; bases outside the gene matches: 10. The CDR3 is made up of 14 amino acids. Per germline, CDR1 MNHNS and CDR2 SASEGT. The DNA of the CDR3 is TGTGCCAGCAGGGGATTAGGCGGGGGAGACGAGCAGTACTTC. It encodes CASRGLGGGDEQYF.

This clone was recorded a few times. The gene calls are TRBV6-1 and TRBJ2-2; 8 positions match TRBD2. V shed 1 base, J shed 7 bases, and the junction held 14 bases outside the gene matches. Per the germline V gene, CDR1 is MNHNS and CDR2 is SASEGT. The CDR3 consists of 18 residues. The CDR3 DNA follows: TGTGCCAGCAGTGAAGAAGCAGGCGGGGGGCCGGCCGGCGGGGAGCTGTTTTTT. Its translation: CASSEEAGGGPAGGELFF.

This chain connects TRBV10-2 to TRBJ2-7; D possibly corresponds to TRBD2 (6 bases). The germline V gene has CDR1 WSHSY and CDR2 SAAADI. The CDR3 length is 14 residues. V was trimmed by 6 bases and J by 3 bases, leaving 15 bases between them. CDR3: CASRGEAFFYEQYF. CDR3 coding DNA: TGCGCCAGCAGGGGGGAGGCCTTCTTCTACGAGCAGTACTTC.

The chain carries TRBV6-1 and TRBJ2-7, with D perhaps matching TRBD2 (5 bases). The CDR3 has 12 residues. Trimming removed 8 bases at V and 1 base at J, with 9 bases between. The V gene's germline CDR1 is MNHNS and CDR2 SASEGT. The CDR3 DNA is TGTGCCAGCGAGGGCGAGTCCTACGAGCAGTACTTC. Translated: CASEGESYEQYF.